These 15 T cell receptor delta chains came from one sample sequenced in a study of gamma-delta chains in newborns, infants, children. TCRdb re-called clones from the reads using CATT. The data hold roughly 4,500 delta-chain clones, with roughly 15% observed a single time. Sequences were obtained from blood. These receptors were collected from a child who was a newborn, infant or young child, either healthy, febrile or measles-vaccinated (not recorded which).

With regard to this clone: A read error likely explains this, since a far larger clone differs by one base. The sample holds other DNA sequences that translate to the same CDR3. The chain combines TRDV3 with TRDJ1; the match to TRDD3 covers 9 bases. Germline lookup yields CDR1 TVYSNPD and CDR2 GDNSRS (reference sequence). This CDR3 contains 14 residues. In DNA, the CDR3 is TGTGCCTTTGCCTGGTGGGGGATATCCGACAAACTCATCTTT. As protein: CAFAWWGISDKLIF.

The V call is TRDV2, the J call TRDJ1; 10 positions agree with TRDD3. TCRdb supplies no J gene; here it was assigned by aligning the nucleotide sequence to germline. Unmatched junction bases numbered 14, after V lost 8 bases and J lost 3 bases. Germline loops: CDR1 GEAIGNYY, CDR2 EKD. The CDR3 spans 16 residues. CDR3 in DNA: TGTGCCTATGAAGTACTGGGGGATTCCTTCCCCGATAAACTCATCTTT. It codes for CAYEVLGDSFPDKLIF.

With respect to this clone: TCRdb's listed protein matches a much larger clone and diverges from this DNA's translation at residue 16, likely through a read error; the protein shown comes from the DNA. The chain recombines TRDV2 with TRDJ3; the match to TRDD3 covers 11 bases. No J gene was available from TCRdb, and it was assigned here by a germline match of the DNA. There are 19 residues in the CDR3. CDR1 is GEAIGNYY, CDR2 EKD, per germline. CDR3: CACDTLGDTPAWDTRKMFF. In DNA form, the CDR3 reads TGTGCCTGTGACACCTTGGGGGATACGCCGGCCTGGGACACCCGAAAGATGTTTTTC.

This clone was picked up one time. Given a far larger clone just one base away, this is likely a sequencing read error. Within the sample, other DNA sequences also encode this same CDR3. The chain joins TRDV2 to TRDJ2; 13 positions match TRDD3. TCRdb leaves out the J gene; it was filled in here by matching the DNA to germline. Unmatched junction bases numbered 20, after V lost 0 bases and J lost 2 bases. Germline-derived CDR1 and CDR2 are GEAIGNYY and EKD. The CDR3 covers 23 residues. This CDR3 is CACDTCFTVLGDTTPTLTAQLFF. The CDR3 DNA follows: TGTGCCTGTGACACCTGCTTTACCGTACTGGGGGATACGACTCCTACGTTGACAGCACAACTCTTCTTT.

On this clone: TCRdb's protein for this DNA is that of a much larger clone and differs from the translation at residue 9, likely a read error; the protein shown is the DNA translation. The CDR3, as DNA: TGTGCCTGTGCCGCCCTGGGGCCTGCCGATAAACTCATCTTT. Protein product: CACAALGPADKLIF. The V gene is TRDV2, the J gene TRDJ1, with D possibly matching TRDD3 (6 bases). Germline-derived CDR1 and CDR2 are GEAIGNYY and EKD. This CDR3 contains 14 residues. V was trimmed by 5 bases and J by 3 bases, leaving 15 bases between them.

Within the sample, this clone is medium-sized. The genes are TRDV1 and TRDJ1, with 9 bases identical to TRDD3. This CDR3 has 21 amino acids. Trimming at V came to 2 bases and at J to 0 bases, leaving 19 bases not matched to a gene. Germline V gene data show CDR1 as TSWWSYY and CDR2 as QGS. The CDR3 DNA reads as TGTGCTCTTGGGGAAGCACAGTCGAACTATATACTGGGGGAGGACACCGATAAACTCATCTTT. It encodes CALGEAQSNYILGEDTDKLIF.

This clone was counted a few times. Just one base apart from a much larger clone, this may be a read error. V is TRDV2 and J is TRDJ1, with TRDD2 as a possible D gene (9 bases). TCRdb is silent on the J gene; assignment here came from matching the DNA to germline. Germline values: CDR1 GEAIGNYY, CDR2 EKD. Deletions cut 4 bases from V and 0 bases from J, with 29 bases between. The CDR3 contains 20 residues. This CDR3 reads CACEGLPTGLGATNTDKLIF. The DNA for the CDR3 is TGTGCCTGTGAGGGCCTTCCTACCGGACTGGGGGCCACGAACACCGATAAACTCATCTTT.

With respect to this clone: TCRdb assigns this DNA the protein of a much larger clone, which departs from its translation at residue 10; this likely reflects a read error, and the protein shown comes from translating the DNA. V usage is TRDV1 and J usage is TRDJ1; the D gene could be TRDD2 or TRDD3 (5 bases each). CDR1 TSWWSYY and CDR2 QGS come from the germline V gene. Between the trimmed V and J ends, which lost 5 bases and 0 bases, there was a span of 25 bases. The CDR3 length is 19 residues. In DNA form, the CDR3 reads TGTGCTCTTGGGTCCGCATCGTACTGGTGGATTCCTTACACCGATAAACTCATCTTT. It encodes CALGSASYWWIPYTDKLIF.

In regard to this clone: Since a much larger clone is just one base distant, this may be a read error. The identical CDR3 is also encoded by other nucleotide sequences in the sample. The chain combines TRDV2 with TRDJ3; 12 bases fit TRDD3. The CDR3 extends over 21 amino acids. CDR1 and CDR2 from the germline V gene are GEAIGNYY and EKD. The V segment lost 0 bases and the J segment 0 bases; nucleotides outside the gene matches: 8. CDR3 sequence: CACDTVSTGGYSSWDTRQMFF. The CDR3 nucleotides are TGTGCCTGTGACACCGTTTCGACTGGGGGATACTCCTCCTGGGACACCCGACAGATGTTTTTC.

This clone turned up a few times. A much larger clonotype is one base distant, so this may be a read error. This CDR3 is also generated by other DNA sequences in the sample. The chain's CDR3 is CALGESQKPTPYWGSFLPDLTDILIF. The CDR3 DNA sequence: TGTGCTCTTGGGGAAAGCCAGAAGCCTACCCCTTACTGGGGGTCCTTCCTGCCCGACCTTACCGATATACTCATCTTT. The V call is TRDV1, the J call TRDJ1, with D maybe TRDD3 (8 bases). Germline lookup yields CDR1 TSWWSYY and CDR2 QGS. CDR3 length: 26 residues.

About this clone: A far larger clone is just one base off, so this is likely a read error. Other DNA sequences of this sample code for an identical CDR3. The V and J genes are TRDV2 and TRDJ1; TRDD3 matches 12 bases. Trimming at V came to 0 bases and at J to 8 bases, leaving 15 bases not matched to a gene. Per germline, CDR1 GEAIGNYY and CDR2 EKD. This CDR3 has 18 residues. The CDR3 sequence is CACDTGRLGDTAYDKLIF. DNA of the CDR3: TGTGCCTGTGACACCGGTCGGCTGGGGGATACGGCCTACGACAAACTCATCTTT.

This clone has a handful of counts. TCRdb records a much larger clone's protein for this DNA, with a difference at residue 6 that likely arises from a read error; the protein given is the translation of the DNA. The chain has TRDV2 and TRDJ1; 9 bases match TRDD3. Germline V gene data show CDR1 as GEAIGNYY and CDR2 as EKD. There are 18 residues in the CDR3. Trimming took 0 bases from V and 0 from J; bases not matched to a gene: 10. The DNA for the CDR3 is TGTGCCTGTGACACCGTCTCCCCTCCTGGGGGATACACCGATAAACTCATCTTT. Translating it yields CACDTVSPPGGYTDKLIF.

This clone was found a few times. The translation of this DNA and the TCRdb protein of a much larger clone differ at residue 17, probably owing to a read error; the protein shown here is translated from the DNA. This rearrangement joins TRDV1 to TRDJ1, with D unresolved. From germline, CDR1 is TSWWSYY and CDR2 QGS. The CDR3 consists of 18 residues. In DNA, the CDR3 is TGTGCTCTTGGGGAACTGAGGTGTATCCACCCTCCAACCGATAAACTCACCTTT. This codes for CALGELRCIHPPTDKLTF.

This clone was observed a few times. The chain uses TRDV2 and TRDJ1; 7 bases line up with TRDD3. The CDR3 spans 14 residues. Germline CDR1 and CDR2: GEAIGNYY and EKD. V lost 3 bases to trimming and J lost 5 bases; unmatched junction nucleotides: 8. Here the CDR3 DNA reads TGTGCCTGTGACCATATAACTGGGGTTGATAAACTCATCTTT. Its protein product is CACDHITGVDKLIF.

As concerns this clone: It may be a read error: a sequence one base away is much more abundant. The same CDR3 arises from other DNA sequences in this sample as well. The chain combines TRDV2 with TRDJ3, with 13 bases that match TRDD3. In germline, CDR1 is GEAIGNYY, CDR2 EKD. CDR3 size: 20 residues. The CDR3 region has the DNA TGTGCCTGTGACCTTACTGGGGGATACGGGAGCTCCTGGGACACCCGACAGATGTTCTTC. It codes for CACDLTGGYGSSWDTRQMFF.